The rows below give T cell receptor beta chains drawn from one sample of a study of T cell repertoires in ileal Crohn's disease. Profiling relied on immunoSEQ multiplex PCR, and the TCRdb table lists in-frame clones only, not all of them. The table includes around 2,000 clones, 65% to 90% detected once. Sequencing used ileal tissue. These TCRs come from an adult with Crohn's disease. CDR3s include the opening cysteine and the closing phenylalanine or tryptophan. D genes are given only for firm matches. Not all rows give a size; the values are once, few, many and, for expanded clones, a class.

TRBJ1-2 . TRBD1 TRBV5-1 TGCGCCAGCAGCCTCGGGACAGGGGGTGATGGCTACACCTTC CASSLGTGGDGYTF
TRBJ1-4 . TRBD1 TRBV5-1 TGCGCCAGCGGTTCACAGGGGAAGACTAATGAAAAACTGTTTTTT CASGSQGKTNEKLFF
TRBJ2-1 . . TRBV5-1 TGCGCCAGCAGCCCCTCCGGGGTTTCTTGGGGATCTGAGCAGTTCTTC CASSPSGVSWGSEQFF
TRBJ1-5 . . TRBV7-2 TGTGCCAGCAGCTTAGGGCAGGGCTACAATCAGCCCCAGCATTTT CASSLGQGYNQPQHF
TRBJ2-3 . TRBD2 TRBV6-1 TGTGCCAGCAGTGAAGGGGCGGGGGGGAGCACAGATACGCAGTATTTT CASSEGAGGSTDTQYF
TRBJ1-1 . . TRBV14 TGTGCCAGCAGCCGAGCCCCGAACACTGAAGCTTTCTTT CASSRAPNTEAFF
TRBJ1-5 . . TRBV6-5 TGTGCCAGTTCCACAGGGAAGGGCAATCAGCCCCAGCATTTT CASSTGKGNQPQHF
TRBJ2-2 . . TRBV6-1 TGTGCCAGCAGTTTACAGGTCCTGGTTACCGGGGAGCTGTTTTTT CASSLQVLVTGELFF
TRBJ1-1 once . TRBV11-2 TGTGCCAGCAGCCCCCGCGAGGCCCTAGGCACTGAAGCTTTCTTT CASSPREALGTEAFF
TRBJ2-3 once TRBD2 TRBV5-1 TGCGCCAGCAGCGCGGGACTAGCCTCAGATACGCAGTATTTT CASSAGLASDTQYF
TRBJ1-3 . . TRBV11-2 TGTGCCAGCAGCCTCCCGGGGTACAGAAACACCATATATTTT CASSLPGYRNTIYF
TRBJ1-1 . TRBD1 TRBV2 TGTGCCAGCAGTGACCGACAGGGGAGGACGGGCGCTGAAGCTTTCTTT CASSDRQGRTGAEAFF
TRBJ2-7 . . TRBV6-1 TGTGCCAGCAGTGAAGGAATTCAGGCCACCAACGAGCAGTACTTC CASSEGIQATNEQYF
TRBJ2-5 once . TRBV2 TGTGCCAGCAGAGGGACAATAGTGAAGACCCAGTACTTC CASRGTIVKTQYF
TRBJ2-7 . . TRBV7-6 TGTGCCAGCAGCCTTGTCGAGTACGGGTACTTC CASSLVEYGYF
TRBJ2-7 . . TRBV7-8 TGTGCCAGCAGCCTCGACGCAGGCTTATCCTACGAGCAGTACTTC CASSLDAGLSYEQYF
TRBJ2-3 . . TRBV5-1 TGCGCCAGCAGCAACTACCAGGCGGGGGCCTTCACAGATACGCAGTATTTT CASSNYQAGAFTDTQYF
TRBJ1-4 . TRBD1 TRBV5-4 TGTGCCAGCAGCACACGGACAGGGTTGACTAATGAAAAACTGTTTTTT CASSTRTGLTNEKLFF
TRBJ2-5 . . TRBV27 TGTGCCAGCAGTTATAGGATGACAGAGACCCAGTACTTC CASSYRMTETQYF
TRBJ2-1 few . TRBV15 TGTGCCACCAGCAGAGAAGGCAGGGTAAATGAGCAGTTCTTC CATSREGRVNEQFF
TRBJ2-1 . TRBD2 TRBV4-2 TGTGCCAGCAGCCAGACTAGCGGGGACTACAATGAGCAGTTCTTC CASSQTSGDYNEQFF
TRBJ2-1 few TRBD2 TRBV2 TGTGCCAGCCCTAGCGGGCCTGAGCAGTTCTTC CASPSGPEQFF
TRBJ1-1 . . TRBV4-1 TGCGCCAGCAGCCAAGTAGGAGGGCACACTGAAGCTTTCTTT CASSQVGGHTEAFF
TRBJ2-7 . . TRBV14 TGTGCCAGCAGCCAAGGGCTTCCGGGGCCGGCCTACGAGCAGTACTTC CASSQGLPGPAYEQYF
TRBJ2-5 . TRBD2 TRBV6-4 TGTGCCAGCAGTGACTCAACTAGCGGGGAAGAGACCCAGTACTTC CASSDSTSGEETQYF
TRBJ1-1 once . TRBV28 TGTGCCAGCAGTCGGGGGGTAACTGGGACTGAAGCTTTCTTT CASSRGVTGTEAFF
TRBJ1-3 . . TRBV5-6 TGTGCCAGCAGCATAACAGGAGAACGGAACACCATATATTTT CASSITGERNTIYF
TRBJ2-1 . . TRBV28 TGTGCCAGCAGTTTTTGGGTGGAATCGGGGAGGTATGAGCAGTTCTTC CASSFWVESGRYEQFF
TRBJ2-7 . TRBD1 TRBV5-6 TGTGCCAGCAGCTTCGGGACAGGGGGTGTATATGACGAGCAGTACTTC CASSFGTGGVYDEQYF
TRBJ2-2 . . TRBV2 TGTGCCAGCATTATGGGGGACACCGGGGAGCTGTTTTTT CASIMGDTGELFF
TRBJ2-1 . TRBD2 TRBV9 TGTGCCAGCACCCCAAGCGGGGGGGAACTGTTCTTC CASTPSGGELFF
TRBJ2-4 . . TRBV12-1 TGTGCCAGCAGCCATACGAAGGGCGAAGCCAAAAACATTCAGTACTTC CASSHTKGEAKNIQYF
TRBJ1-4 . . TRBV30 TGTGCCTCAGCGGGGGGAGAAAAACTGTTTTTT CASAGGEKLFF
TRBJ2-6 . . TRBV2 TGTGCCAGCAGTACCACCGGGACTGGGGCCAACGTCCTGACTTTC CASSTTGTGANVLTF
TRBJ1-2 . . TRBV10-3 TGTGCCAGCCTGAGAGACGTTAACTATGGCTACACCTTC CASLRDVNYGYTF
TRBJ1-4 . . TRBV5-6 TGTGCCAGCAGCTTCGTTGGGGGGCTCGAAGAAAAACTGTTTTTT CASSFVGGLEEKLFF
TRBJ1-5 . TRBD1 TRBV28 TGTGCCAGCAGGAAACAGGGGAATAGCAATCAGCCCCAGCATTTT CASRKQGNSNQPQHF
TRBJ2-3 . . TRBV15 TGTGCCACCAGCAGAGAGGGCAGGGGAAGCACAGATACGCAGTATTTT CATSREGRGSTDTQYF
TRBJ2-1 . TRBD2 TRBV10-3 TGTGCCATCAGTCGCGGGGGGCCGGGCGGAGGAGGGAATGAGCAGTTCTTC CAISRGGPGGGGNEQFF
TRBJ2-1 . . TRBV11-2 TGTGCCAGCAGCCCTGCGGGGGCCAGGAATGAGCAGTTCTTC CASSPAGARNEQFF
TRBJ1-5 . . TRBV6-1 TGTGCCAGCAGTGTGGGCCAAAGCAATCAGCCCCAGCATTTT CASSVGQSNQPQHF
TRBJ1-5 . . TRBV21-1 TGTGCCAGCAGCAAAGGGCCCGGGTTGGGTCAGCCCCAGCATTTT CASSKGPGLGQPQHF
TRBJ1-2 once . TRBV6-1 TGTGCCAGCAGTGAGGGCGGGTTAGATGGCTACACCTTC CASSEGGLDGYTF
TRBJ1-1 . . TRBV27 TGTGCCAGCAGTTTCAGACTCCAGGGTATGAACACTGAAGCTTTCTTT CASSFRLQGMNTEAFF
TRBJ2-5 . . TRBV6-4 TGTGCCGGCAGTGAGGGCGGGCGCCGTCAAGAGACCCAGTACTTC CAGSEGGRRQETQYF
TRBJ1-5 . TRBD1 TRBV28 TGTGCCAGCAGTTTAAGAGGGACAGGGGTAGGGGATGTTCGGCCCCAGCATTTT CASSLRGTGVGDVRPQHF
TRBJ2-7 few . TRBV6-6 TGTGCCACCACGAGGGAGGGGGCGATCTACGAGCAGTACTTC CATTREGAIYEQYF
TRBJ2-3 . TRBD1 TRBV27 TGTGCCAGCAGAAGGACAGGGCACAGCACAGATACGCAGTATTTT CASRRTGHSTDTQYF
TRBJ2-2 few TRBD1 TRBV7-9 TGTGCCAGCAGCCCCCAGACAGGGGGCTCCGGGGAGCTGTTTTTT CASSPQTGGSGELFF
TRBJ2-7 . . TRBV12-2 TGTGCAAGTCGCTACCCGACTAGCGGGCGTCCTTCCTACGAGCAGTACTTC CASRYPTSGRPSYEQYF
TRBJ2-1 . TRBD1 TRBV15 TGTGCCACCAGCCGCCAGCCGGGACAGCCGCAGTTCTTC CATSRQPGQPQFF
TRBJ2-5 . TRBD2 TRBV28 TGTGCCAGCAATACCGGGGGGGCAGGGAACCAAGAGACCCAGTACTTC CASNTGGAGNQETQYF
TRBJ2-7 large . TRBV5-1 TGCGCCAGCAGCTTGGCGGGGGTCTCCTACGAGCAGTACTTC CASSLAGVSYEQYF
TRBJ2-3 . . TRBV12-5 TGTGCTAGTGGTTTGGTAGATACGCAGTATTTT CASGLVDTQYF
TRBJ2-3 once . TRBV28 TGTGCCAGCATATTAGGACAGTTAGGGGTAGATACGCAGTATTTT CASILGQLGVDTQYF
TRBJ2-1 . . TRBV29-1 TGCAGCGTCCCTGGGTTAGACGGACAGCGAGTCTACAATGAGCAGTTCTTC CSVPGLDGQRVYNEQFF
TRBJ2-7 . . TRBV21-1 TGTGCCAGCAGGGATCGACGAGAGCAGCGCTCAGGGGAGACAGCACTGTATTTC CASRDRREQRSGETALYF
TRBJ1-1 . . TRBV12-5 TGTGCTAGTGGTTTGGTAAGAGGGTTGCACACTGAAGCTTTCTTT CASGLVRGLHTEAFF